The 14 T cell receptor beta chains in this list originate from one sample, sequenced in a study of identical twins. TCRdb analysed the 5' RACE reads with MiXCR anew, one entry per CDR3 protein. The sample contains under 250,000 distinct CDR3 sequences, roughly 10% of which appear only once. The source material was memory (CD45RO+) T cells sorted from blood. The receptors come from a woman aged 18-35 years in good health.

In its sample, this clonotype was seen many times. The CDR3 bases are TGTGCCAGCAGCTTGGTGGCGATTACGATCTACGAGCAGTACTTC. Translation: CASSLVAITIYEQYF. The V gene is TRBV5-5, the J gene TRBJ2-7; D unresolved. Deletions cut 0 bases from V and 3 bases from J, with 13 bases between. Germline-derived CDR1 and CDR2 are SGHKS and YYEKEE (reference sequence). There are 15 residues in the CDR3. Filled out from reference TRBV5-5 and TRBJ2-7, the complete variable domain reads DAGVTQSPTHLIKTRGQQVTLRCSPISGHKSVSWYQQVLGQGPQFIFQYYEKEERGRGNFPDRFSARQFPNYSSELNVNALLLGDSALYLCASSLVAITIYEQYFGPGTRLTVT.

This chain joins TRBV7-2 and TRBJ2-5; TRBD2 aligns across 10 bases. In germline, CDR1 is SGHTA, CDR2 FQGNSA. The CDR3 sequence is 16 residues long. Germline trimming cut 0 bases from V and 7 bases from J; bases unmatched to any gene: 8. The CDR3: CASSLARNSGGGTQYF. The CDR3 coding sequence is TGTGCCAGCAGCTTAGCGCGTAACAGCGGGGGGGGGACCCAGTACTTC.

This clonotype was counted a few times. DNA of the CDR3: TGCAGCCCCCGGGGGCGGGACACTGAGCAGTTCTTC. This encodes CSPRGRDTEQFF. The V and J genes are TRBV29-1 and TRBJ2-1; the D call may be TRBD1 or TRBD2 (6 bases each). The CDR3 has 12 residues. CDR1 is SQVTM and CDR2 is ANQGSEA in the germline V gene. V was shortened by 8 bases and J by 9 bases, with 17 bases between the two germline ends.

This clonotype was observed at least ten times. This chain joins TRBV4-3 and TRBJ2-7, with D perhaps matching TRBD2 (7 bases). This CDR3 has 15 residues. Germline CDR1 reads LGHNA; CDR2 reads YSLEER. The ends were cut back, 0 bases at V and 7 bases at J, with 16 bases in the middle. CDR3 coding DNA: TGCGCCAGCAGCCAAGACGCCACAGGGCGGGGGGAGCAGTACTTC. It yields the protein CASSQDATGRGEQYF.

This clonotype was picked up a small number of times. V is TRBV5-1 and J is TRBJ2-1; perhaps TRBD2 as D (6 bases). CDR3 size: 13 residues. Germline CDR1 SGHRS, CDR2 YFSETQ. V dropped 7 bases and J dropped 9 bases, with 17 bases sitting between them. The CDR3 DNA follows: TGCGCCAGCCAGAGACTAGTGCAAGGTGAGCAGTTCTTC. Translating it yields CASQRLVQGEQFF.

This clonotype was seen only once. This chain links TRBV9 with TRBJ1-6; D is perhaps TRBD1 (5 bases). CDR1 is SGDLS, CDR2 YYNGEE, per germline. CDR3 length: 14 residues. Trimming removed 0 bases at V and 9 bases at J, with 10 bases between. CDR3 residues: CASSVVGGGSPLHF. CDR3 sequence (DNA): TGTGCCAGCAGCGTAGTTGGGGGAGGTTCACCCCTCCACTTT.

This clonotype was seen repeatedly, ten times or more. This chain links TRBV12-3 or TRBV12-4 with TRBJ2-3; TRBD2 is a possible D gene (6 bases). Trimming left V 10 bases short and J 4 bases short, with 15 bases between. CDR3 length equals 13 residues. CDR3: CATATSSADTQYF. Written as DNA, the CDR3 is TGTGCCACCGCCACTAGCTCCGCAGATACGCAGTATTTT.

The V call is TRBV3-1, the J call TRBJ1-1; 8 bases fit TRBD1. Germline V gene lookup returns CDR1 LGHDT and CDR2 YNNKEL (reference sequence). This CDR3 comprises 13 residues. J lost 7 bases, V lost 4 bases, and 5 bases had no gene match. CDR3 region: CASSLRGLNEAFF. The CDR3, as DNA: TGTGCCAGCAGCCTCAGGGGGCTGAATGAAGCTTTCTTT.

This clonotype was picked up a small number of times. J is TRBJ2-5 and V is TRBV7-2; 7 positions match TRBD1. This CDR3 comprises 14 residues. Germline-derived CDR1 and CDR2 are SGHTA and FQGNSA. Germline trimming cut 5 bases from V and 5 bases from J; bases unmatched to any gene: 8. The CDR3 DNA reads as TGTGCCAGCAGCCTAGACAGGGTCTACGAGACCCAGTACTTC. The encoded protein is CASSLDRVYETQYF.

This clonotype was counted only a few times. V usage is TRBV3-1 and J usage is TRBJ1-1; tentative D call: TRBD1 (6 bases). V was shortened by 0 bases and J by 7 bases, with 18 bases between the two germline ends. CDR1 is LGHDT and CDR2 is YNNKEL in the germline V gene (reference sequence). The CDR3 spans 16 residues. The DNA of the CDR3 is TGTGCCAGCAGCCAAGATTCCGGGGGGCGGTGGGATGAAGCTTTCTTT. This gives the protein CASSQDSGGRWDEAFF. The full variable domain, in which reference TRBV3-1 and TRBJ1-1 provide the parts outside the CDR3, is DTAVSQTPKYLVTQMGNDKSIKCEQNLGHDTMYWYKQDSKKFLKIMFSYNNKELIINETVPNRFSPKSPDKAHLNLHINSLELGDSAVYFCASSQDSGGRWDEAFFGQGTRLTVV.

This clonotype was seen a handful of times. V is TRBV9 and J is TRBJ2-3; TRBD2 agrees at 9 bases. Looked up from germline, CDR1 is SGDLS and CDR2 is YYNGEE. CDR3 size: 16 residues. Trimming took 1 base from V and 4 from J; bases not matched to a gene: 7. The CDR3 here is CASSVRGRATADTQYF. The CDR3 DNA is TGTGCCAGCAGCGTACGCGGGAGGGCCACCGCAGATACGCAGTATTTT.

The chain couples TRBV7-2 to TRBJ2-5; maybe TRBD2 (6 bases). In germline, CDR1 is SGHTA, CDR2 FQGNSA. This CDR3 region has 13 residues. Trimming took 5 bases from V and 4 from J, leaving 11 bases between them. This chain's CDR3 is CASSRELRETQYF. The CDR3, as DNA: TGTGCCAGCAGCCGGGAGTTGAGAGAGACCCAGTACTTC.

This clonotype was recorded at least ten times. The gene calls are TRBV6-6 and TRBJ2-3; perhaps TRBD1 as D (6 bases). The V end was cut by 5 bases, the J end by 5 bases, with 8 bases between. CDR1 and CDR2 from the germline V gene are MNHNY and SVGAGI (reference sequence). The CDR3 loop spans 12 amino acids. CDR3 sequence reads: CASSKQGDTQYF. CDR3 sequence (DNA): TGTGCCAGCAGTAAACAGGGAGATACGCAGTATTTT.

The genes are TRBV27 and TRBJ2-3; D may be TRBD2 (6 bases). The CDR3 runs 16 residues. CDR1 and CDR2 (germline): MNHEY, SMNVEV (reference sequence). V lost 3 bases and J lost 1, with 14 bases in between. The CDR3 loop is CASSFLPGAGTDTQYF. CDR3 nucleotides: TGTGCCAGCAGTTTCCTGCCGGGAGCGGGCACAGATACGCAGTATTTT.